Following are 21 T cell receptor beta chains from one sample sequenced in a study of T cell responses to AZD1222 COVID-19 vaccine. The method was immunoSEQ multiplex PCR; TCRdb's version includes in-frame clones alone and lacks a portion of them. The sample yields around 88,000 clones, about nine tenths seen once. This material consisted of peripheral blood, taken on day 0 of MenACWY control vaccination. These receptors all come from an adult in good health.

The genes are TRBV6-5 and TRBJ1-2; D remains ambiguous. Per the germline V gene, CDR1 is MNHEY and CDR2 is SVGAGI. The V and J ends lost 10 bases and 8 bases respectively, with 17 bases between them. This CDR3 has 12 amino acids. The CDR3 here is CATGGPTRGYTF. The CDR3 bases are TGTGCCACCGGAGGACCCACGAGGGGCTACACCTTC.

This clone was seen just once. The rearrangement uses TRBV6-5 and TRBJ2-5, with TRBD1 matching over 8 bases. In germline, CDR1 is MNHEY, CDR2 SVGAGI. The CDR3 has 14 amino acids. After removal of 6 bases from V and 1 base from J, the junction contained 4 bases not matched to a gene. This chain's CDR3 is CASRDRVTQETQYF. DNA of the CDR3: TGTGCCAGCAGGGACAGGGTGACCCAAGAGACCCAGTACTTC.

The V call is TRBV6-5, the J call TRBJ2-7; 7 bases agree with TRBD2. The CDR3 extends over 14 amino acids. With 1 base clipped from V and 4 bases from J, the junction kept 4 bases outside the gene matches. Germline CDR1 MNHEY, CDR2 SVGAGI. As DNA, the CDR3 is TGTGCCAGCAGTTACTGGGGGAGGGCTTACGAGCAGTACTTC. Translation gives CASSYWGRAYEQYF.

The J gene is TRBJ1-2, the V gene TRBV28; D gene unclear. CDR3 length: 12 amino acids. Trimming left V 6 bases short and J 0 bases short, with 5 bases between. CDR1 and CDR2 (germline): MDHEN, SYDVKM. The CDR3 is CASRPANYGYTF. Written as DNA, the CDR3 is TGTGCCAGCAGGCCCGCTAACTATGGCTACACCTTC.

This chain joins TRBV9 and TRBJ1-4, with D possibly being TRBD1 (5 bases). Germline values: CDR1 SGDLS, CDR2 YYNGEE. The V end was cut by 6 bases, the J end by 2 bases, with 14 bases between. This CDR3 comprises 15 residues. The CDR3 reads CASTAGHGTNEKLFF. The CDR3 nucleotides read TGTGCCAGCACCGCGGGGCACGGGACTAATGAAAAACTGTTTTTT.

V and J are TRBV5-1 and TRBJ2-1; perhaps TRBD1 as D (5 bases). Germline CDR1 is SGHRS and CDR2 is YFSETQ. V lost 0 bases to trimming and J lost 6 bases, with 10 bases between them. CDR3 length: 14 residues. DNA of the CDR3: TGCGCCAGCAGCTTGGGGGGCCCAATCAATGAGCAGTTCTTC. Translation: CASSLGGPINEQFF. The full variable domain, its missing parts supplied by reference TRBV5-1 and TRBJ2-1, is KAGVTQTPRYLIKTRGQQVTLSCSPISGHRSVSWYQQTPGQGLQFLFEYFSETQRNKGNFPGRFSGRQFSNSRSEMNVSTLELGDSALYLCASSLGGPINEQFFGPGTRLTVL.

J is TRBJ2-5 and V is TRBV3-1 (or the pseudogene TRBV3-2); 8 bases match TRBD1. This CDR3 region has 20 residues. The germline V gene has CDR1 LGHDT and CDR2 YNNKEL (reference sequence). V lost 3 bases to trimming and J lost 5 bases; unmatched junction nucleotides: 23. CDR3 coding DNA: TGTGCCAGCAGCCATAAGCGCGGGACAGGTGTTGGCCTCAAAGGGGAGACCCAGTACTTC. It specifies CASSHKRGTGVGLKGETQYF.

The chain recombines TRBV7-9 with TRBJ1-1, with 7 bases identical to TRBD1. V trimming: 7 bases; J trimming: 4 bases; junction bases outside the gene matches: 3. The CDR3 extends over 12 amino acids. Per the germline V gene, CDR1 is SEHNR and CDR2 is FQNEAQ (reference sequence). The chain's CDR3 is CASNPGGTEAFF. CDR3 in DNA: TGTGCCAGCAACCCAGGGGGCACTGAAGCTTTCTTT.

This clone was recorded only once. The chain carries TRBV29-1 and TRBJ2-5; possible D gene TRBD2, 7 bases. In germline, CDR1 is SQVTM, CDR2 ANQGSEA. V dropped 3 bases and J dropped 8 bases, with 13 bases sitting between them. This CDR3 contains 12 residues. The CDR3 sequence: CSVDQGRGTQYF. CDR3 in DNA: TGCAGCGTTGATCAGGGGAGGGGAACCCAGTACTTC.

Only one count was recorded for this clone. CDR3 sequence reads: CASTPGPRAPYEQYF. Here the CDR3 DNA reads TGTGCCAGCACCCCGGGTCCCCGAGCCCCCTACGAGCAGTACTTC. This chain connects TRBV9 to TRBJ2-7; D call uncertain. The germline gives CDR1 SGDLS, CDR2 YYNGEE. Trimming took 6 bases from V and 2 from J, leaving 18 bases between them. The length of the CDR3 is 15 residues.

V is TRBV5-1 and J is TRBJ2-2; D not certain. V was cut by 7 bases and J by 5 bases, with 12 bases left in between. This CDR3 region has 13 residues. The V gene's germline CDR1 is SGHRS and CDR2 YFSETQ. CDR3 sequence (DNA): TGCGCCAGCTCTCCGAATCCTACCGGGGAGCTGTTTTTT. Its translation: CASSPNPTGELFF.

The rearrangement joins TRBV5-1 to TRBJ1-1; 9 bases agree with TRBD1. The germline V gene has CDR1 SGHRS and CDR2 YFSETQ. Losses at the gene ends were 0 bases for V and 9 bases for J; bases not matched to a gene: 9. This CDR3 has 15 amino acids. The CDR3 DNA is TGCGCCAGCAGCTTGGCGGGACAGGGTAGGGAGCAAGCTTTCTTT. It codes for CASSLAGQGREQAFF.

This chain uses TRBV12-3 or TRBV12-4 with TRBJ1-1; D unclear. The CDR3 totals 13 residues. The V end lost 6 bases, the J end lost 1 base, and 9 bases lay between the germline ends. The CDR3, as DNA: TGTGCCAGCAGCAGGTTATCGAACACTGAAGCTTTCTTT. Translating it yields CASSRLSNTEAFF.

The CDR3 sequence: CASSGQGLVVEQYF. The CDR3 DNA reads as TGTGCCAGCAGCGGGCAGGGGTTGGTGGTCGAGCAGTACTTC. The chain employs TRBV3-1 (or the pseudogene TRBV3-2) and TRBJ2-7; possibly TRBD1 for D (6 bases). From germline, CDR1 is LGHDT and CDR2 YNNKEL (reference sequence). V lost 5 bases to trimming and J lost 6 bases, with 17 bases between them. This CDR3 has 14 amino acids.

J is TRBJ2-5 and V is TRBV25-1; D is uncertain. Germline-derived CDR1 and CDR2 are MGHDK and SYGVNS. Trimming cost V 6 bases and J 5 bases, with 10 bases left between them. The CDR3 loop spans 12 amino acids. CDR3 protein: CASRDPGETQYF. The CDR3 DNA follows: TGTGCCAGCAGGGACCCCGGGGAGACCCAGTACTTC.

The V call is TRBV9, the J call TRBJ1-6; 7 positions agree with TRBD1. J gave up 8 bases and V 0 bases, and 5 bases lay outside the gene matches. The CDR3 runs 15 residues. Germline lookup yields CDR1 SGDLS and CDR2 YYNGEE. The chain's CDR3 is CASSVGGQEYSPLHF. As DNA, the CDR3 is TGTGCCAGCAGCGTAGGAGGACAGGAGTATTCACCCCTCCACTTT.

V and J are TRBV19 and TRBJ1-5, with a possible D match to TRBD1 (6 bases). The V end was cut by 6 bases, the J end by 0 bases, with 15 bases between. The CDR3 sequence is 16 residues long. Germline values: CDR1 LNHDA, CDR2 SQIVND (reference sequence). CDR3 DNA sequence: TGTGCCAGTAGGGAGACAGGCAGATATAGCAATCAGCCCCAGCATTTT. Translated: CASRETGRYSNQPQHF.

The chain has TRBV12-5 and TRBJ2-3; 8 positions match TRBD2. This CDR3 region has 17 residues. CDR1 is LGHNT and CDR2 is FRNRAP in the germline V gene. V was pared by 0 bases and J by 2 bases, with 7 bases of the junction left unmatched. The CDR3 reads CASGLVRGGEYTDTQYF. Written as DNA, the CDR3 is TGTGCTAGTGGTTTGGTACGGGGGGGTGAATACACAGATACGCAGTATTTT.

V and J are TRBV23-1 and TRBJ2-1; D might be TRBD1 (6 bases). Being an ORF, TRBV23-1 has a function that is uncertain. This CDR3 has 15 residues. The germline V and J ends were trimmed by 8 bases and 4 bases, with 18 bases remaining between them. The DNA for the CDR3 is TGCGCCAGCCTCCAGGGCGAGGGGGTTTACAATGAGCAGTTCTTC. Translating gives CASLQGEGVYNEQFF.

The rearrangement uses TRBV11-1 and TRBJ2-3; D remains ambiguous. The CDR3 has 13 residues. The V and J ends lost 3 bases and 8 bases respectively, with 12 bases between them. Germline V lookup: CDR1 SGHAT, CDR2 FQDESV (reference sequence). The CDR3 spells CASSLERGGTQYF. The DNA for the CDR3 is TGTGCCAGCAGCTTGGAGCGAGGTGGTACGCAGTATTTT.

This clone appeared a single time. This chain links TRBV6-1 with TRBJ2-7, with D perhaps assigned TRBD1 or TRBD2 (6 bases each). This CDR3 region has 17 residues. Trimming cost V 0 bases and J 10 bases, with 25 bases left between them. Germline V gene lookup returns CDR1 MNHNS and CDR2 SASEGT. The DNA for the CDR3 is TGTGCCAGCAGTGAAGCAGGGGGGCGGGGACCCCGTTTTGAACAGTACTTC. Its translation: CASSEAGGRGPRFEQYF.